The 18 T cell receptor beta chains below all came from one sample that was sequenced in a study of CD8 T cells in ankylosing spondylitis. TCRdb ran MiXCR on the 5' RACE reads and lists one entry per CDR3 protein. Of about 240,000 distinct CDR3 sequences listed, 20% to 30% were seen once; the top ten hold 0.5% to 0.65%. Sequences were obtained from blood, either unsorted or a sorted T cell fraction (not recorded which). Receptors originate from a male donor with ankylosing spondylitis or in good health (not recorded which).

This clonotype was seen more than once but under ten times. The chain uses TRBV20-1 and TRBJ2-4, with no clear D. The CDR3 is 14 residues long. V was clipped by 1 base and J by 0 bases, with 7 bases between them. Germline V gives CDR1 DFQATT, CDR2 SNEGSKA (reference sequence). The CDR3: CSARVALAKNIQYF. The CDR3 bases are TGCAGTGCTAGAGTGGCGTTAGCCAAAAACATTCAGTACTTC.

This clonotype was counted many times. The chain combines TRBV20-1 with TRBJ1-5, with D possibly TRBD1 on 6 matching bases. The germline CDR1 and CDR2 sequences are DFQATT and SNEGSKA (reference sequence). V was pared by 3 bases and J by 7 bases, with 13 bases between. This CDR3 has 13 residues. The CDR3 nucleotides read TGCAGTGCTAGGGGGGGCGTCGGACAGCCCCAGCATTTT. Protein: CSARGGVGQPQHF.

This clonotype came up a few times. The chain is built from TRBV27 and TRBJ2-1; D call uncertain. CDR1 is MNHEY, CDR2 SMNVEV, per germline (reference sequence). Trimming shortened V by 6 bases and J by 5 bases, and 20 bases separated the two germline ends. This CDR3 comprises 16 residues. The CDR3 region has the DNA TGTGCCAGCAGAGGACCAGAATTAAGAAGGAACAATGAGCAGTTCTTC. It encodes CASRGPELRRNNEQFF.

The genes are TRBV11-2 and TRBJ2-1; D is perhaps TRBD2 (7 bases). V was trimmed by 6 bases and J by 7 bases, leaving 25 bases between them. The CDR3 runs 17 residues. The germline V gene encodes CDR1 SGHAT and CDR2 FQNNGV. The CDR3 protein is CASRIGAGAGSGNEQFF. DNA of the CDR3: TGTGCCAGCAGAATAGGGGCGGGGGCAGGGAGTGGTAATGAGCAGTTCTTC.

The chain uses TRBV6-1 and TRBJ2-7; 8 bases agree with TRBD1. Germline V gene sequence: CDR1 MNHNS, CDR2 SASEGT. J gave up 3 bases and V 5 bases, and 9 bases lay outside the gene matches. This CDR3 contains 15 residues. The CDR3 region is CASSPGTGLSYEQYF. Here the CDR3 DNA reads TGTGCCAGCAGTCCAGGGACAGGCCTCAGCTACGAGCAGTACTTC.

This clonotype was observed a handful of times. DNA of the CDR3: TGTGCCTGGAATTTAGGGCAGGGTGACGAAAAACTGTTTTTT. Amino acid sequence: CAWNLGQGDEKLFF. V usage is TRBV30 and J usage is TRBJ1-4; D is perhaps TRBD1 (5 bases). The V end was cut by 4 bases, the J end by 8 bases, with 17 bases between. The CDR3 sequence is 14 residues long. CDR1 GTSNPN and CDR2 SVGIG come from the germline V gene (reference sequence).

This clonotype appeared a single time. The rearrangement joins TRBV19 to TRBJ2-3; TRBD1 matches 8 bases. Per germline, CDR1 LNHDA and CDR2 SQIVND (reference sequence). The CDR3 consists of 14 residues. The J segment lost 2 bases and the V segment lost 9 bases, leaving 7 bases of the junction unmatched. CDR3 region: CASSRDRLTDTQYF. The DNA of the CDR3 is TGTGCCAGCAGCCGGGACAGGCTCACAGATACGCAGTATTTT.

The chain joins TRBV27 to TRBJ2-1; maybe TRBD2 (6 bases). V was cut by 3 bases and J by 4 bases, with 13 bases left in between. This CDR3 region has 15 residues. The germline gives CDR1 MNHEY, CDR2 SMNVEV (reference sequence). DNA of the CDR3: TGTGCCAGCAGTTTTCGGCGGGACGGATACAATGAGCAGTTCTTC. Encoded protein: CASSFRRDGYNEQFF.

At least ten counts were recorded for this clonotype. V and J are TRBV28 and TRBJ2-4, with D maybe TRBD1 (6 bases). This CDR3 region has 15 residues. V lost 5 bases and J 3 bases, leaving 14 bases between the germline ends. Looked up from germline, CDR1 is MDHEN and CDR2 is SYDVKM. The CDR3 spells CASSPMTGVKNIQYF. The CDR3, as DNA: TGTGCCAGCAGTCCAATGACAGGTGTCAAAAACATTCAGTACTTC.

The gene calls are TRBV20-1 and TRBJ2-7, with D tentatively TRBD1 (6 bases). The V and J ends lost 4 bases and 0 bases respectively, with 16 bases between them. In germline, CDR1 is DFQATT, CDR2 SNEGSKA (reference sequence). This CDR3 has 15 residues. The CDR3 reads CSATRRQATSYEQYF. CDR3 nucleotides: TGCAGTGCTACCCGAAGACAGGCCACCTCCTACGAGCAGTACTTC.

The sample holds a few counts of this clonotype. The gene calls are TRBV6-5 and TRBJ1-2, with D possibly TRBD1 on 6 matching bases. There are 14 residues in the CDR3. V was cut by 2 bases and J by 2 bases, with 9 bases left in between. Looked up from germline, CDR1 is MNHEY and CDR2 is SVGAGI. For the CDR3, the DNA is TGTGCCAGCAGTTACGACAGGAAGAACTATGGCTACACCTTC. This sequence encodes CASSYDRKNYGYTF.

This clonotype was observed many times. The chain uses TRBV24-1 and TRBJ2-4, with D possibly being TRBD1 (5 bases). Germline loops: CDR1 KGHDR, CDR2 SFDVKD. V gave up 8 bases and J gave up 0 bases, with 19 bases separating them. There are 17 residues in the CDR3. DNA for the CDR3: TGTGCCACCACTAGACAGCGTCCTAAGAAAGCCAAAAACATTCAGTACTTC. It codes for CATTRQRPKKAKNIQYF.

This clonotype was detected ten times or more. The chain combines TRBV3-1 with TRBJ1-2, with 12 bases identical to TRBD1. Germline V CDR1 and CDR2: LGHDT, YNNKEL (reference sequence). V was pared by 0 bases and J by 8 bases, with 7 bases of the junction left unmatched. There are 16 residues in the CDR3. The CDR3 region is CASSQDRDRGLWGYTF. The CDR3 nucleotides read TGTGCCAGCAGCCAAGATCGGGACAGGGGGCTGTGGGGCTACACCTTC.

This sequence joins TRBV6-5 and TRBJ1-6; TRBD1 aligns across 7 bases. This CDR3 comprises 16 residues. Germline CDR1 MNHEY, CDR2 SVGAGI. V shed 2 bases, J shed 7 bases, and the junction held 8 bases outside the gene matches. The chain's CDR3 is CASSYRTDRSNSPLHF. The DNA for the CDR3 is TGTGCCAGCAGTTACCGCACGGACAGGTCAAATTCACCCCTCCACTTT.

This clonotype was picked up a small number of times. V gene TRBV19 combines with J gene TRBJ1-5; TRBD1 might be the D (5 bases). Germline V gene data show CDR1 as LNHDA and CDR2 as SQIVND (reference sequence). This CDR3 has 14 amino acids. V was trimmed by 10 bases and J by 3 bases, leaving 16 bases between them. CDR3 in DNA: TGTGCCACAGCATGGGGGGGATCCAATCAGCCCCAGCATTTT. It translates to CATAWGGSNQPQHF.

On this clonotype: The junction departs from germline at one end; a sequencing error may be responsible. The J gene is TRBJ2-1, the V gene TRBV10-3; no definite D call. Per the germline V gene, CDR1 is ENHRY and CDR2 is SYGVKD. CDR3 length: 16 amino acids. The CDR3 DNA reads TGTGCCATCAGTAAACCCACTGAGTCAGTGAGTTCAGAGCGGTTCTTC. It encodes CAISKPTESVSSERFF.

In its sample, this clonotype was seen a few times. The chain employs TRBV6-1 and TRBJ1-2; TRBD1 is a possible D gene (5 bases). Germline CDR1 MNHNS, CDR2 SASEGT. This CDR3 has 15 amino acids. The germline V and J ends were trimmed by 8 bases and 2 bases, with 18 bases remaining between them. This CDR3 reads CASSRTGRGNYGYTF. The CDR3 nucleotides read TGTGCCAGCTCCCGGACGGGGCGCGGAAACTATGGCTACACCTTC.

The sample holds many counts of this clonotype. One end of the junction fails to match germline, which may point to a read error. This rearrangement joins TRBV29-1 to TRBJ1-1; D remains ambiguous. Germline assignment: CDR1 SQVTM and CDR2 ANQGSEA. CDR3 length equals 14 residues. The CDR3 DNA follows: TGCAGCGTGCGAGGCCGGGTTGGGAACACTGAAACTTTCTTT. Its translation is CSVRGRVGNTETFF.